This TCR beta chain was found in a study of cytomegalovirus exposure and HLA in healthy donors. Overall study context: Of the donors genotyped, about 410 in all, about 81% fell in the Caucasian-associated ancestry cluster.

PCR involved 60 Vbeta and 13 Jbeta primers. TCRdb's table, derived via immunoSEQ multiplex PCR, lists solely in-frame clones and lacks some. The data show about 83,000 clones, 81% seen once. Findings of the study overall: In vitro, a few CMV-associated chains proved specific for CMV antigens. Immune exposure data for these donors was limited to CMV serostatus. In a later analysis, V- and J-gene trimming of beta chains associated with a DCLRE1C missense variant, replicated independently.

V lost 3 bases and J 7 bases, leaving 18 bases between the germline ends. CDR3 length: 16 amino acids. Germline V gene sequence: CDR1 LNHNV, CDR2 YYDKDF (reference sequence). Note on this clone: The antigen remains undetermined.

Sequencing used PBMCs. The TCR sequence derives from a woman in her twenties or thirties in good health and CMV-seronegative. The chain carries TRBV15 and TRBJ1-4; D is possibly TRBD1 (5 bases). Written as DNA, the CDR3 is TGTGCCACCAGCAGGGAGAAAGGGGTGCTGGGTGAAAAACTGTTTTTT. It yields the protein CATSREKGVLGEKLFF. Drawing the rest from reference TRBV15 and TRBJ1-4, the complete variable domain is DAMVIQNPRYQVTQFGKPVTLSCSQTLNHNVMYWYQQKSSQAPKLLFHYYDKDFNNEADTPDNFQSRRPNTSFCFLDIRSPGLGDTAMYLCATSREKGVLGEKLFFGSGTQLSVL.